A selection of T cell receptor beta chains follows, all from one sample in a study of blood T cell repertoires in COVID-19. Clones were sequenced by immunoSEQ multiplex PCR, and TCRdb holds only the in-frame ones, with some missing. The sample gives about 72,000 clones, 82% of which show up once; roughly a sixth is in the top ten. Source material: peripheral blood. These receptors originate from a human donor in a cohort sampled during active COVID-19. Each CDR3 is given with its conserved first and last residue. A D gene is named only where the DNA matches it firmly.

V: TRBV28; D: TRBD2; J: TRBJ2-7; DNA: TGTGCCAGCAGTTCCGGGGGGGAGGGCGGCGAGCAGTACTTC; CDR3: CASSSGGEGGEQYF
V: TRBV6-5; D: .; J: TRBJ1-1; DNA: TGTGCCAGCAAGGTTGGCGAGGACACTGAAGCTTTCTTT; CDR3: CASKVGEDTEAFF
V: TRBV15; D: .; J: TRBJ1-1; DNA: TGTGCCACCAGCTCTATCGGGGTAGAAGCTTTCTTT; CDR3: CATSSIGVEAFF
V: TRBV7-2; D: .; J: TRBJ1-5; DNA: TGTGCCAGCAGCTTAGACGGGGGACAGCCCCAGCATTTT; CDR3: CASSLDGGQPQHF
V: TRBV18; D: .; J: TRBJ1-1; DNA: TGTGCCAGCTCACCACAGGGGGAGGGTACTGAAGCTTTCTTT; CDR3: CASSPQGEGTEAFF
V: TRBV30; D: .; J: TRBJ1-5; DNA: TGTGCCTGGAGCGAACAGGGAGCGAGCAATCAGCCCCAGCATTTT; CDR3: CAWSEQGASNQPQHF
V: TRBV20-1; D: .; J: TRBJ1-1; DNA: TGCAGTGCTAGAGATGGGGCGTGGGCTTTCTTT; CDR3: CSARDGAWAFF
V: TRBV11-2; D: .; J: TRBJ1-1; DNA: TGTGCCAGCAGCTCAGGGGAGTTGCGGACTGAAGCTTTCTTT; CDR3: CASSSGELRTEAFF
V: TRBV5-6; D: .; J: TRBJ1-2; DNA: TGTGCCAGCAGCCCCGGGGGGTTAGATGGCTACACCTTC; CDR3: CASSPGGLDGYTF
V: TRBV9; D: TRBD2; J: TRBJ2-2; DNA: TGTGCCAGCAGCGAGGGGTCGGGACTAGCGGTCCGGGAGCTGTTTTTT; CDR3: CASSEGSGLAVRELFF
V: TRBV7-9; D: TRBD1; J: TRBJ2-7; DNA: TGTGCCAGCAGCATGGACAGGGGGCTCGGCGAGCAGTACTTC; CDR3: CASSMDRGLGEQYF
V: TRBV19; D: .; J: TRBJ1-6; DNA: TGTGCCAGTAGTACCGGGGCCTATAATTCACCCCTCCACTTT; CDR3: CASSTGAYNSPLHF
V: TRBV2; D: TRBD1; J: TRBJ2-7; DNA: TGTGCCAGCAGACCTCAGGGGGCGCGGCACGAGCAGTACTTC; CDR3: CASRPQGARHEQYF
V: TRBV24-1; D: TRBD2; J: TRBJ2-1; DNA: TGTGCCACCAGTGGTGTCACTAGCGGGGGGGCACAGAATGAGCAGTTCTTC; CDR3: CATSGVTSGGAQNEQFF
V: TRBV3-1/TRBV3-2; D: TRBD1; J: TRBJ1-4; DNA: TGTGCCAGCAGCCCACAGGGGTTGGAAAAACTGTTTTTT; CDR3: CASSPQGLEKLFF
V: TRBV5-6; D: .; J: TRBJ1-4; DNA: TGTGCCAGCAGCTTGGTAGACAGGTCAACTAATGAAAAACTGTTTTTT; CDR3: CASSLVDRSTNEKLFF
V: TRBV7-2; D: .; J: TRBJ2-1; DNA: TGTGCCAGCAGGGCCGCGGGGAGCTCCTACAATGAGCAGTTCTTC; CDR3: CASRAAGSSYNEQFF
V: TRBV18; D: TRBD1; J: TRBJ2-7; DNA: TGTGCCAGCTCACCCGCGGACAGGGGCAGGTGGGAGCAGTACTTC; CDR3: CASSPADRGRWEQYF
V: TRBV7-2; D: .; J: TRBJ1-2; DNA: TGTGCCAGCACCTCGGGGGGGAACTATGGCTACACCTTC; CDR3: CASTSGGNYGYTF
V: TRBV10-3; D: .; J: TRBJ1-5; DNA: TGTGCCATCAGTGATGGGACACGCAATCAGCCCCAGCATTTT; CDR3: CAISDGTRNQPQHF
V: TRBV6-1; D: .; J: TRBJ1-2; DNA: TGTGCCAGCAGTGAACCAGGGAACTATGGCTACACCTTC; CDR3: CASSEPGNYGYTF
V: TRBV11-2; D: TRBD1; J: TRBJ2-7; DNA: TGTGCCAGCAGCTTAGCTCGGAACAGGGGGTACGAGCAGTACTTC; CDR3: CASSLARNRGYEQYF
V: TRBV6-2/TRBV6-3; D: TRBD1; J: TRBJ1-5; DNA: TGTGCCAGCAGTTTGACAGGGATGAGCAATCAGCCCCAGCATTTT; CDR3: CASSLTGMSNQPQHF
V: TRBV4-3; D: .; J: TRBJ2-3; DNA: TGCGCCAGCAGCCAAGATGGGAACCGCAGACCAGGGGACACAGATACGCAGTATTTT; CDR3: CASSQDGNRRPGDTDTQYF
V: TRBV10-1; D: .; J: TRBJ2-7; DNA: TGCGCCAGCCTTACAGGGTCTCGCTACGAGCAGTACTTC; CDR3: CASLTGSRYEQYF
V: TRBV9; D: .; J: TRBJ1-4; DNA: TGTGCCAGCAGCCCTCCAGCGGGGTTAAGGCTGTTTTTT; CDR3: CASSPPAGLRLFF
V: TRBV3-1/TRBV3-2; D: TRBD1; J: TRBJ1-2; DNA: TGTGCCAGCAGCCTCTACAGGGGAGGCGGCTACACCTTC; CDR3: CASSLYRGGGYTF
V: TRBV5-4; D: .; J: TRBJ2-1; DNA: TGTGCCAGCAGCTCACCCGGGACTCCCAATGAGCAGTTCTTC; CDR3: CASSSPGTPNEQFF
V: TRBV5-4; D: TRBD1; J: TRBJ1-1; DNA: TGTGCCAGCAGCCCCACCGGACAGGGGGCCGGAGTGAACACTGAAGCTTTCTTT; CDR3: CASSPTGQGAGVNTEAFF
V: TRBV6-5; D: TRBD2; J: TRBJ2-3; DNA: TGTGCCAGCAGTCGCGGGGGGGAGGCAGATACGCAGTATTTT; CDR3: CASSRGGEADTQYF
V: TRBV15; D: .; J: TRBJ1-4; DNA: TGTGCCACCAGCAGAATAAGAGGGAATAATGAAAAACTGTTTTTT; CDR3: CATSRIRGNNEKLFF